One T cell receptor beta chain is described in this entry. What it recognizes is unknown. This sample is drawn from a study of shared clonotypes between healthy human individuals. Regarding the study as a whole: All-four-donor shared clonotypes had higher generation probabilities than non-shared clonotypes did.

The length of the CDR3 is 13 residues. CDR1 is SQVTM and CDR2 is ANQGSEA in the germline V gene. Germline trimming cut 4 bases from V and 4 bases from J; bases unmatched to any gene: 0. Terminally differentiated effector memory CD45RA+ cells were excluded by CCR7 positive selection of CD45RO-negative cells. Donors, healthy HIV-negative adults, lacked recent acute infections or vaccinations. Deep was the level used in running the assay. In the sorted-subset replicate PCRs, 200 ng DNA, 25,000 to 35,000 T cell genomes, was used. TCRdb keeps only in-frame clones here, not all; method: immunoSEQ multiplex PCR. The sample has about 750,000 clones, 80% to 95% seen once.

The material sequenced was naive CD8+ T cells sorted from blood. V and J are TRBV29-1 and TRBJ2-2, with TRBD1 matching over 10 bases. This TCR derives from a man aged 30 to 39 in good health. CDR3 region: CSVGDRGTGELFF. CDR3 nucleotides: TGCAGCGTTGGGGACAGGGGCACCGGGGAGCTGTTTTTT.